Listed below are T cell receptor beta chains from one sample, sequenced in a study of CD8 T cells in Susac syndrome. In TCRdb, the immunoSEQ multiplex PCR reads were re-called with MiXCR into one record per CDR3 protein. The table includes 53,000 or so distinct CDR3 sequences, approximately 94% detected once. The sample comprised CD8+ T cells from PBMCs. All receptors derive from a human donor in good health. The CDR3 runs from the conserved cysteine through the conserved F or W. Each record gives: CDR3 protein, V gene, clone size. A row's size may be missing; if present it is once, few, many or a size class.

cdr3_aa: CASGAGRGYEQYF
v_call: TRBV13
clone_size: -

cdr3_aa: CASSRPGQLNTEAFF
v_call: TRBV7-9
clone_size: -

cdr3_aa: CASSFQGNTGELFF
v_call: TRBV5-6
clone_size: -

cdr3_aa: CASTRRTGRVYYGYTF
v_call: TRBV6-1
clone_size: -

cdr3_aa: CASRGPQKSLQETQYF
v_call: TRBV10-2
clone_size: -

cdr3_aa: CASSVRDEQYF
v_call: TRBV25-1
clone_size: -

cdr3_aa: CATSRSGQEYQPQHF
v_call: TRBV15
clone_size: -

cdr3_aa: CASSATGTIYEQYF
v_call: TRBV6-5
clone_size: -

cdr3_aa: CASSSQVLSNEQFF
v_call: TRBV13
clone_size: -

cdr3_aa: CASSWVGAGYEQYF
v_call: TRBV13
clone_size: -

cdr3_aa: CASSALDFDEQYF
v_call: TRBV3-1
clone_size: -

cdr3_aa: CASSFWTSGRTDTQYF
v_call: TRBV27
clone_size: -

cdr3_aa: CATSPPTDTQYF
v_call: TRBV15
clone_size: -

cdr3_aa: CASSLQGTGYFYEQYF
v_call: TRBV27
clone_size: -

cdr3_aa: CASSLGRGGEAFF
v_call: TRBV7-2
clone_size: -

cdr3_aa: CASSLPSSGPQDTQYF
v_call: TRBV7-9
clone_size: -

cdr3_aa: CASSLGGVNEQYF
v_call: TRBV13
clone_size: -

cdr3_aa: CASSLHLEAGKYQETQYF
v_call: TRBV28
clone_size: -

cdr3_aa: CASSPLGSGTLYGYTF
v_call: TRBV7-9
clone_size: -

cdr3_aa: CATSSPESSTDTQYF
v_call: TRBV15
clone_size: -

cdr3_aa: CASSFEASGANVLTF
v_call: TRBV11-2
clone_size: -

cdr3_aa: CATQTGDSYEQYF
v_call: TRBV27
clone_size: -

cdr3_aa: CASSLSSGSPNEQYF
v_call: TRBV5-1
clone_size: -

cdr3_aa: CASRLMRHRYEQYF
v_call: TRBV12-2
clone_size: once

cdr3_aa: CASSPGTGMRTDTQYF
v_call: TRBV5-6
clone_size: -

cdr3_aa: CASSSGNEQFF
v_call: TRBV6-5
clone_size: once

cdr3_aa: CASSQDPNQPQHF
v_call: TRBV4-1
clone_size: -

cdr3_aa: CSVAKNTEAFF
v_call: TRBV29-1
clone_size: -

cdr3_aa: CASSVFGRTDTQYF
v_call: TRBV5-1
clone_size: -

cdr3_aa: CASRSGTFGGTQYF
v_call: TRBV7-9
clone_size: -

cdr3_aa: CASSLGLEETQYF
v_call: TRBV13
clone_size: once

cdr3_aa: CASSLRWGGETQYF
v_call: TRBV5-1
clone_size: -

cdr3_aa: CASSPTGAPGEQYF
v_call: TRBV28
clone_size: -

cdr3_aa: CASSTNRLELFF
v_call: TRBV7-2
clone_size: -

cdr3_aa: CSVVGSVETQYF
v_call: TRBV29-1
clone_size: -

cdr3_aa: CASSSGLAGYNEQFF
v_call: TRBV12-3/TRBV12-4
clone_size: few

cdr3_aa: CATLEDEQFF
v_call: TRBV7-8
clone_size: -

cdr3_aa: CATSDPATEAGELFF
v_call: TRBV24-1
clone_size: -

cdr3_aa: CASRLAGYEQYF
v_call: TRBV7-9
clone_size: -

cdr3_aa: CASRLQGQVHANEQFF
v_call: TRBV12-2
clone_size: -

cdr3_aa: CASSLVGTDTEAFF
v_call: TRBV27
clone_size: once

cdr3_aa: CASSPVRLQAGNTIYF
v_call: TRBV2
clone_size: -

cdr3_aa: CASRGTGGEQYF
v_call: TRBV7-9
clone_size: once

cdr3_aa: CATSRTREGTGELFF
v_call: TRBV15
clone_size: -

cdr3_aa: CASRGGELFF
v_call: TRBV6-5
clone_size: -

cdr3_aa: CSARDQLAGVSYEQYF
v_call: TRBV20-1
clone_size: once

cdr3_aa: CSARIGGGPLRHEQYF
v_call: TRBV20-1
clone_size: -

cdr3_aa: CASSLGGPPDGYTF
v_call: TRBV11-2
clone_size: -

cdr3_aa: CASSGGQDEFF
v_call: TRBV5-1
clone_size: -

cdr3_aa: CASSPVGIRSSYEQYF
v_call: TRBV12-3/TRBV12-4
clone_size: -

cdr3_aa: CSAQDGYEQYF
v_call: TRBV29-1
clone_size: -